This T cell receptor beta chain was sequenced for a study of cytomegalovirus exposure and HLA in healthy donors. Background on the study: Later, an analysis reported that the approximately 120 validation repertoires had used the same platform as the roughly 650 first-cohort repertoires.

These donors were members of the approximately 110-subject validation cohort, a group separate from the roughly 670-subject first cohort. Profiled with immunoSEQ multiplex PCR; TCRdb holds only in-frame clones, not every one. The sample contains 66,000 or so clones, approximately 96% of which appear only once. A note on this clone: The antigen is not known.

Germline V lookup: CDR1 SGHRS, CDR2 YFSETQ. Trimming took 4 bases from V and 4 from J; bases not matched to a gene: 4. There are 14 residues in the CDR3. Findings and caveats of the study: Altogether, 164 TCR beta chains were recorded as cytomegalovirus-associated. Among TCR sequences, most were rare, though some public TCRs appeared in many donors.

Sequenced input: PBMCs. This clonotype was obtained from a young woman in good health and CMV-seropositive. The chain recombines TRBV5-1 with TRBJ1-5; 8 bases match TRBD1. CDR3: CASSPGQENQPQHF. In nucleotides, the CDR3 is TGCGCCAGCAGCCCGGGACAGGAAAATCAGCCCCAGCATTTT.